The 30 T cell receptor beta chains in this list originate from one sample, sequenced in a study of blood T cell repertoires in COVID-19. Using immunoSEQ multiplex PCR, the repertoire was profiled, and TCRdb retains in-frame clones only, with some absent. Of 400,000 or so clones in the sample, 90% were seen once. Sequenced input: PBMCs or T cells enriched from blood (not recorded which). Receptor source: a man younger than 30 who had recovered from COVID-19.

This sequence joins TRBV6-5 and TRBJ1-3; no clear D. The CDR3 sequence is 15 residues long. Germline lookup yields CDR1 MNHEY and CDR2 SVGAGI. The germline V and J ends were trimmed by 7 bases and 0 bases, with 13 bases remaining between them. The CDR3 nucleotides read TGTGCCAGCACTGGAGACGGGTTCTCTGGAAACACCATATATTTT. Residues: CASTGDGFSGNTIYF.

The chain is built from TRBV29-1 and TRBJ2-3; D gene unclear. V was trimmed by 2 bases and J by 6 bases, leaving 12 bases between them. CDR1 is SQVTM, CDR2 ANQGSEA, per germline. The CDR3 has 13 amino acids. The CDR3 DNA reads TGCAGCGTTGAACACCAGAAGTTGGATACGCAGTATTTT. Translating gives CSVEHQKLDTQYF.

The chain has TRBV11-1 and TRBJ1-6, with TRBD1 matching 8 bases. The J segment lost 10 bases and the V segment lost 5 bases, leaving 7 bases of the junction unmatched. CDR3 size: 14 residues. From germline, CDR1 is SGHAT and CDR2 FQDESV (reference sequence). CDR3 sequence (DNA): TGTGCCAGCAGCCTGGACAGGGTGGGCTCACCCCTCCACTTT. Translated, it gives CASSLDRVGSPLHF.

Only one count was recorded for this clone. The rearrangement joins TRBV2 to TRBJ2-1, with TRBD2 matching 7 bases. CDR1 is SNHLY, CDR2 FYNNEI, per germline. Trimming cost V 3 bases and J 9 bases; bases outside gene matches: 11. This CDR3 is 15 amino acids long. The CDR3 sequence: CASSDRVTAGLEQFF. The DNA for the CDR3 is TGTGCCAGCAGTGACCGTGTTACAGCGGGGCTTGAGCAGTTCTTC.

The CDR3 reads CASSPLAFRDRGNTEAFF. The CDR3 DNA reads as TGTGCCAGCAGCCCCCTTGCTTTCCGGGACAGGGGGAACACTGAAGCTTTCTTT. The chain joins TRBV13 to TRBJ1-1; 10 positions match TRBD1. J gave up 1 base and V 5 bases, and 13 bases lay outside the gene matches. Germline V gene lookup returns CDR1 PRHDT and CDR2 FYEKMQ (reference sequence). CDR3 length equals 18 residues.

This clone was counted only a few times. The chain joins TRBV3-1 (or the pseudogene TRBV3-2) to TRBJ1-5; maybe TRBD1 (6 bases). Per germline, CDR1 LGHDT and CDR2 YNNKEL (reference sequence). V was cut by 0 bases and J by 4 bases, with 10 bases left in between. The CDR3 covers 15 residues. The CDR3 protein is CASSQDRGFNQPQHF. The CDR3 bases are TGTGCCAGCAGCCAAGACAGGGGCTTTAATCAGCCCCAGCATTTT.

The J gene is TRBJ1-2, the V gene TRBV7-9, with D unclear. The germline V gene encodes CDR1 SEHNR and CDR2 FQNEAQ (reference sequence). Deletions cut 0 bases from V and 7 bases from J, with 15 bases between. There are 15 residues in the CDR3. The CDR3 sequence is CASSLAPLQRAGYTF. The CDR3, as DNA: TGTGCCAGCAGCTTAGCCCCCCTCCAAAGAGCTGGCTACACCTTC.

The rearrangement uses TRBV27 and TRBJ2-7; 9 bases line up with TRBD1. Unmatched junction bases numbered 7, after V lost 5 bases and J lost 2 bases. Germline V gene sequence: CDR1 MNHEY, CDR2 SMNVEV (reference sequence). CDR3 length equals 15 residues. The CDR3 loop is CASSPTGTGPYEQYF. In nucleotides, the CDR3 is TGTGCCAGCAGTCCTACCGGGACAGGGCCCTACGAGCAGTACTTC.

The V and J genes are TRBV7-8 and TRBJ2-7, with D perhaps matching TRBD1 (6 bases). The germline V gene has CDR1 SGHVS and CDR2 FQNEAQ. CDR3 size: 18 residues. V was pared by 3 bases and J by 0 bases, with 21 bases between. CDR3 sequence reads: CASSFEGWGQESSYEQYF. The CDR3 bases are TGTGCCAGCAGCTTTGAGGGCTGGGGGCAGGAGAGCTCCTACGAGCAGTACTTC.

The gene calls are TRBV3-1 (or the pseudogene TRBV3-2) and TRBJ2-3, with 8 bases lining up with TRBD2. J lost 1 base, V lost 1 base, and 4 bases had no gene match. Per the germline V gene, CDR1 is LGHDT and CDR2 is YNNKEL (reference sequence). The CDR3 has 16 amino acids. CDR3 amino acids: CASSQVKLAGTDTQYF. As DNA, the CDR3 is TGTGCCAGCAGCCAAGTTAAACTAGCGGGCACAGATACGCAGTATTTT.

Only one count was recorded for this clone. This may arise from a read error, as a much more abundant clone is one base away. The CDR3 loop reads CASSSRQGNTIYF. The DNA for the CDR3 is TGTGCCAGCAGTTCAAGACAGGGAAACACCATATATTTT. The V and J genes are TRBV9 and TRBJ1-3; the D gene is possibly TRBD1 (5 bases). Trimming pared 5 bases from V and 4 bases from J, leaving 10 bases between. This CDR3 comprises 13 residues. Germline CDR1 and CDR2: SGDLS and YYNGEE.

V gene TRBV9 combines with J gene TRBJ1-4; tentative D call: TRBD1 (5 bases). The germline V gene encodes CDR1 SGDLS and CDR2 YYNGEE. The CDR3 covers 16 residues. The germline V and J ends were trimmed by 0 bases and 3 bases, with 12 bases remaining between them. CDR3 sequence reads: CASSVESGVPNEKLFF. The CDR3 bases are TGTGCCAGCAGCGTAGAATCGGGGGTACCTAATGAAAAACTGTTTTTT.

This chain uses TRBV5-4 with TRBJ1-2; 9 positions match TRBD1. The CDR3 sequence is 14 residues long. J was trimmed by 7 bases and V by 1 base; bases with no gene match: 5. Germline V gene data show CDR1 as SGHNT and CDR2 as YYREEE (reference sequence). DNA of the CDR3: TGTGCCAGCAGCTTGACCGGGACAGGGTTTGGCTACACCTTC. This sequence encodes CASSLTGTGFGYTF.

V usage is TRBV10-3 and J usage is TRBJ2-1, with D possibly matching TRBD2 (5 bases). Per germline, CDR1 ENHRY and CDR2 SYGVKD. V lost 10 bases and J 0 bases, leaving 19 bases between the germline ends. The CDR3 has 16 amino acids. The CDR3 DNA is TGTGCCACAAAACCGTCCCGACTAAGCTCCTACAATGAGCAGTTCTTC. This gives the protein CATKPSRLSSYNEQFF.

This chain connects TRBV7-3 to TRBJ2-7, with 11 nucleotides matching TRBD2. The length of the CDR3 is 17 residues. V was pared by 5 bases and J by 4 bases, with 13 bases of the junction left unmatched. CDR1 and CDR2 from the germline V gene are SGHTA and FQGTGA. CDR3 region: CASSMLTGTSGKYEQYF. The DNA of the CDR3 is TGTGCCAGCAGCATGCTTACCGGGACTAGCGGAAAGTACGAGCAGTACTTC.

The chain links TRBV11-3 to TRBJ1-1; D is unclear. Looked up from germline, CDR1 is SGHNT and CDR2 is YENEEA. This CDR3 has 15 amino acids. Trimming pared 5 bases from V and 0 bases from J, leaving 13 bases between. CDR3 nucleotides: TGTGCCAGCAGCCGACATTGGGGAGTGAACACTGAAGCTTTCTTT. The encoded protein is CASSRHWGVNTEAFF.

DNA of the CDR3: TGTGCCAGCAGTGTCGGGGGGAGGACTGAAGCTTTCTTT. Encoded protein: CASSVGGRTEAFF. The rearrangement links TRBV27 to TRBJ1-1; possibly TRBD1 for D (5 bases). The germline gives CDR1 MNHEY, CDR2 SMNVEV (reference sequence). The CDR3 length is 13 residues. V lost 5 bases, J lost 5 bases, and 12 bases lay in between.

The V call is TRBV7-9, the J call TRBJ2-5, with D tentatively TRBD2 (5 bases). CDR3 length: 14 amino acids. In germline, CDR1 is SEHNR, CDR2 FQNEAQ (reference sequence). Deletions cut 1 base from V and 5 bases from J, with 11 bases between. CDR3 nucleotide sequence: TGTGCCAGCAGCTTAGTTTCTAGCAGGGAGACCCAGTACTTC. Residues: CASSLVSSRETQYF.

This rearrangement joins TRBV6-1 to TRBJ1-1; a possible D gene is TRBD1 (5 bases). Germline V gives CDR1 MNHNS, CDR2 SASEGT. V was shortened by 3 bases and J by 1 base, with 12 bases between the two germline ends. The CDR3 runs 15 residues. CDR3 sequence reads: CASSDLGQGNTEAFF. Here the CDR3 DNA reads TGTGCCAGCAGTGATTTAGGGCAGGGGAACACTGAAGCTTTCTTT.

The chain carries TRBV28 and TRBJ2-7, with 11 bases lining up with TRBD1. Germline values: CDR1 MDHEN, CDR2 SYDVKM. This CDR3 comprises 15 residues. The V gene end was trimmed by 5 bases and the J gene end by 7 bases; junction bases not matched to a gene: 10. The CDR3 DNA sequence: TGTGCCAGCAGTCCTGCCGGGACAGGGGGTGGGGAGCAGTACTTC. Translation: CASSPAGTGGGEQYF.

This clone has more than one count but fewer than ten. V usage is TRBV27 and J usage is TRBJ1-6, with D unclear. The germline V gene encodes CDR1 MNHEY and CDR2 SMNVEV (reference sequence). The ends were cut back, 6 bases at V and 0 bases at J, with 12 bases in the middle. The CDR3 contains 16 residues. CDR3 sequence reads: CASSLGVSSYNSPLHF. CDR3 in DNA: TGTGCCAGCAGCCTGGGAGTGAGCTCCTATAATTCACCCCTCCACTTT.

This chain joins TRBV7-9 and TRBJ1-1, with D tentatively TRBD1 (5 bases). Trimming took off 3 bases at V and 4 bases at J, with 12 bases between the two ends. Germline V gives CDR1 SEHNR, CDR2 FQNEAQ (reference sequence). The CDR3 is 14 residues long. The CDR3 DNA reads TGTGCCAGCAGCTTCAGGGCAGTGCCCACTGAAGCTTTCTTT. This codes for CASSFRAVPTEAFF.

This clone was picked up one time. This chain links TRBV7-8 with TRBJ2-7, with a weak D call TRBD2 (7 bases). The CDR3 has 15 amino acids. The V gene lost 5 bases and the J gene lost 5 bases, with 19 bases spanning the gap. Germline CDR1 reads SGHVS; CDR2 reads FQNEAQ. In DNA, the CDR3 is TGTGCCAGCAGCACCCGTGCGGGGGCCACCCACGAGCAGTACTTC. It specifies CASSTRAGATHEQYF.

Comments on this clone: This sample also contains other DNA sequences that code for the same CDR3. The CDR3 DNA is TGTGCCAGCAGCCAGGACTCTGGAAACACCATATATTTT. Protein product: CASSQDSGNTIYF. The chain links TRBV12-3 or TRBV12-4 to TRBJ1-3; D not resolved. This CDR3 has 13 residues. Trimming took off 6 bases at V and 0 bases at J, with 6 bases between the two ends.

The chain employs TRBV28 and TRBJ2-7, with 7 nucleotides matching TRBD2. This CDR3 comprises 14 residues. The germline V gene has CDR1 MDHEN and CDR2 SYDVKM. The V and J ends lost 7 bases and 4 bases, in that order; junction bases with no gene match: 10. The chain's CDR3 is CASNRLSGKYEQYF. In nucleotides, the CDR3 is TGTGCCAGCAACAGACTAAGCGGGAAATACGAGCAGTACTTC.

This rearrangement joins TRBV6-1 to TRBJ2-7; 7 bases match TRBD1. The V gene end was trimmed by 2 bases and the J gene end by 1 base; junction bases not matched to a gene: 8. CDR1 and CDR2 from the germline V gene are MNHNS and SASEGT. This CDR3 spans 16 amino acids. The CDR3 region is CASSEFLGTASYEQYF. CDR3 in DNA: TGTGCCAGCAGTGAATTTTTAGGGACAGCATCCTACGAGCAGTACTTC.

J is TRBJ2-7 and V is TRBV7-9, with 7 bases fitting TRBD2. From germline, CDR1 is SEHNR and CDR2 FQNEAQ (reference sequence). The CDR3 totals 13 residues. The V and J ends lost 6 bases and 7 bases, in that order; junction bases with no gene match: 9. The DNA for the CDR3 is TGTGCCAGCAGTCAGGGCCAAGCGGGAGAGCAGTACTTC. Amino acid sequence: CASSQGQAGEQYF.

V is TRBV10-1 and J is TRBJ2-2, with D uncertain. The CDR3 has 14 amino acids. Trimming removed 0 bases at V and 6 bases at J, with 8 bases between. Germline assignment: CDR1 WNHNN and CDR2 SYGVQD (reference sequence). The CDR3 region is CASSESHSPGELFF. DNA of the CDR3: TGCGCCAGCAGTGAGTCTCATAGTCCCGGGGAGCTGTTTTTT.

This chain connects TRBV12-3 or TRBV12-4 to TRBJ1-1; no clear D gene. The CDR3 contains 12 residues. The V end lost 2 bases, the J end lost 11 bases, and 12 bases lay between the germline ends. The CDR3 nucleotides read TGTGCCAGCAGTTTAATGTCGTGGGAGGCTTTCTTT. Encoded protein: CASSLMSWEAFF.

The chain employs TRBV9 and TRBJ2-5, with 8 bases lining up with TRBD1. The germline CDR1 and CDR2 sequences are SGDLS and YYNGEE. The trim removed 4 bases at V and 2 bases at J, leaving 4 bases unmatched. The CDR3 is 14 residues long. CDR3 sequence (DNA): TGTGCCAGCAGCCCGCGGGACAGGCAAGAGACCCAGTACTTC. It specifies CASSPRDRQETQYF.